Shown below are 19 T cell receptor beta chains from a single sample sequenced in a study of shared clonotypes between healthy human individuals. Profiling relied on immunoSEQ multiplex PCR, and the TCRdb table lists in-frame clones only, not all of them. The table has over a million clones, approximately 98% seen once; the top ten hold about 0.45%. The sequencing input was naive CD4+ T cells sorted from blood. Subset here: CD45RA+ positively selected. All receptors derive from a man aged 25-45 years in good health.

V gene TRBV6-6 combines with J gene TRBJ2-1; the match to TRBD2 covers 14 bases. CDR1 and CDR2 (germline): MNHNY, SVGAGI (reference sequence). CDR3 length: 14 amino acids. Trimming removed 5 bases from V and 8 bases from J; junction bases left unmatched: 2. The CDR3 nucleotides are TGTGCCAGCAGTGGGGGACTAGCGGGAGATGAGCAGTTCTTC. Amino acid sequence: CASSGGLAGDEQFF.

The rearrangement links TRBV12-2 to TRBJ2-5; TRBD1 is taken as the D call from the table, unchecked against the DNA. TRBV12-2 is a known pseudogene. The CDR3 is made up of 16 amino acids. This CDR3 is CASRPRGSDSMKTQYF. The DNA for the CDR3 is TGTGCAAGTCGCCCGAGAGGAAGCGACAGTATGAAGACCCAGTACTTC.

This clone was detected only once. The CDR3 loop is CASGSGLAVPAYEQYF. For the CDR3, the DNA is TGCGCCAGCGGGTCGGGACTAGCGGTTCCAGCCTACGAGCAGTACTTC. This chain joins TRBV5-1 and TRBJ2-7; 11 bases line up with TRBD2. The CDR3 covers 16 residues. The junction had 11 bases not matched to a gene; V was cut back by 7 bases and J by 2 bases. The V gene's germline CDR1 is SGHRS and CDR2 YFSETQ.

The rearrangement joins TRBV9 to TRBJ2-7; possible D gene TRBD2, 5 bases. The germline V gene encodes CDR1 SGDLS and CDR2 YYNGEE. The length of the CDR3 is 13 residues. The V and J ends lost 3 bases and 0 bases respectively, with 7 bases between them. The CDR3 DNA is TGTGCCAGCAGCGGGACTGGCTCCTACGAGCAGTACTTC. Encoded protein: CASSGTGSYEQYF.

This chain joins TRBV28 and TRBJ1-2; D might be TRBD1 (5 bases). This CDR3 has 13 amino acids. Trimming pared 5 bases from V and 6 bases from J, leaving 13 bases between. CDR1 and CDR2 from the germline V gene are MDHEN and SYDVKM. CDR3: CASSPPTDHGYTF. The CDR3 DNA sequence: TGTGCCAGCAGTCCTCCGACAGATCATGGCTACACCTTC.

The J gene is TRBJ2-5, the V gene TRBV5-6, with TRBD2 matching over 8 bases. Germline CDR1 and CDR2: SGHDT and YYEEEE. V lost 3 bases and J lost 0; bases outside the gene matches: 10. There are 17 residues in the CDR3. CDR3 sequence reads: CASSWQQASGYQETQYF. CDR3 DNA sequence: TGTGCCAGCAGCTGGCAGCAGGCTAGCGGGTACCAAGAGACCCAGTACTTC.

This chain connects TRBV5-1 to TRBJ1-2; D uncertain. V was pared by 4 bases and J by 6 bases, with 13 bases between. The CDR3 loop spans 13 amino acids. CDR1 and CDR2 (germline): SGHRS, YFSETQ. The CDR3 sequence is CASSPGEVHGYTF. CDR3 in DNA: TGCGCCAGCAGCCCCGGTGAGGTCCATGGCTACACCTTC.

The rearrangement uses TRBV5-1 and TRBJ1-5, with no clear D. V lost 4 bases and J 0 bases, leaving 11 bases between the germline ends. The CDR3 consists of 15 residues. Germline V lookup: CDR1 SGHRS, CDR2 YFSETQ. The CDR3 nucleotides are TGCGCCAGCAGCATTTCTGGGATTAGCAATCAGCCCCAGCATTTT. It translates to CASSISGISNQPQHF. Using reference TRBV5-1 and TRBJ1-5 for the parts outside the CDR3, the full variable domain is KAGVTQTPRYLIKTRGQQVTLSCSPISGHRSVSWYQQTPGQGLQFLFEYFSETQRNKGNFPGRFSGRQFSNSRSEMNVSTLELGDSALYLCASSISGISNQPQHFGDGTRLSIL.

The J gene is TRBJ2-5, the V gene TRBV27, with D maybe TRBD2 (6 bases). Germline V gives CDR1 MNHEY, CDR2 SMNVEV (reference sequence). CDR3 length equals 17 residues. Trimming took 5 bases from V and 10 from J, leaving 29 bases between them. The CDR3 loop is CASSPRGSGSQIWDQYF. CDR3 sequence (DNA): TGTGCCAGCAGTCCCCGGGGGTCAGGGTCACAGATTTGGGACCAGTACTTC.

This chain joins TRBV28 and TRBJ2-3; D ambiguous. This CDR3 contains 18 residues. CDR1 and CDR2 from the germline V gene are MDHEN and SYDVKM. Trimming removed 1 base from V and 2 bases from J, with 19 bases in between. The CDR3 loop is CASSLSLTKPIPTDTQYF. CDR3 in DNA: TGTGCCAGCAGTTTATCTCTAACTAAGCCTATCCCCACAGATACGCAGTATTTT.

The V call is TRBV4-1, the J call TRBJ1-1; D is unclear. This CDR3 spans 16 amino acids. V was trimmed by 1 base and J by 3 bases, leaving 15 bases between them. Germline loops: CDR1 MGHRA, CDR2 YSYEKL. CDR3 amino acids: CASSQGRIAKDTEAFF. The CDR3 DNA sequence: TGCGCCAGCAGCCAAGGCCGGATCGCAAAGGACACTGAAGCTTTCTTT.

The genes are TRBV5-4 and TRBJ2-5, with TRBD2 matching over 13 bases. The CDR3 loop spans 15 amino acids. The ends lost 4 bases at V and 1 base at J; junction bases unmatched: 1. CDR1 is SGHNT, CDR2 YYREEE, per germline (reference sequence). CDR3 loop: CASSGLAGAQETQYF. CDR3 in DNA: TGTGCCAGCAGCGGACTAGCGGGAGCCCAAGAGACCCAGTACTTC.

This chain links TRBV4-3 with TRBJ2-7, with 10 nucleotides matching TRBD2. Germline lookup yields CDR1 LGHNA and CDR2 YSLEER. This CDR3 has 18 residues. V lost 1 base to trimming and J lost 2 bases; unmatched junction nucleotides: 11. The CDR3 region is CASSQVAASGSATYEQYF. The CDR3, as DNA: TGCGCCAGCAGCCAAGTTGCGGCTAGCGGGAGTGCCACCTACGAGCAGTACTTC.

The chain carries TRBV28 and TRBJ2-7; a weak D match, TRBD1 (5 bases). Trimming stripped 2 bases from V and 4 bases from J, with 18 bases between. The CDR3 runs to 16 residues. Germline lookup yields CDR1 MDHEN and CDR2 SYDVKM. CDR3 bases: TGTGCCAGCAGTTTACCCACGATCACAGGTGGGTACGAGCAGTACTTC. It is translated as CASSLPTITGGYEQYF.

This clone was detected once. The CDR3 bases are TGTGCCAGCAGCATACGCAACTCGGATACGCAGTATTTT. This translates into CASSIRNSDTQYF. The chain links TRBV9 to TRBJ2-3, with D hard to call. Germline CDR1 SGDLS, CDR2 YYNGEE. V shed 4 bases and J shed 6 bases, with 12 bases lying between them. The CDR3 covers 13 residues.

The chain links TRBV7-9 to TRBJ1-4; 8 positions agree with TRBD1. Germline lookup yields CDR1 SEHNR and CDR2 FQNEAQ (reference sequence). After removal of 6 bases from V and 8 bases from J, the junction contained 8 bases not matched to a gene. This CDR3 contains 14 residues. CDR3 nucleotide sequence: TGTGCCAGCAGGGAGACAGGGGCCGGAGAAAAACTGTTTTTT. Amino acids: CASRETGAGEKLFF.

The chain carries TRBV6-5 and TRBJ2-7; a weak D match, TRBD1 (5 bases). Germline V lookup: CDR1 MNHEY, CDR2 SVGAGI. V was shortened by 7 bases and J by 0 bases, with 7 bases between the two germline ends. This CDR3 contains 12 residues. This CDR3 reads CASTGNSYEQYF. CDR3 coding DNA: TGTGCCAGCACAGGGAACTCCTACGAGCAGTACTTC.

This clone was detected only once. CDR3 sequence reads: CASSQMLRAAPDTQYF. The DNA of the CDR3 is TGCGCCAGCAGCCAAATGTTGCGAGCCGCGCCAGATACGCAGTATTTT. The V and J genes are TRBV4-1 and TRBJ2-3; D is undetermined. V was trimmed by 2 bases and J by 4 bases, leaving 16 bases between them. Germline-derived CDR1 and CDR2 are MGHRA and YSYEKL. The CDR3 has 16 residues.

Comments on this clone: This specimen includes other DNA sequences encoding the same CDR3. The chain joins TRBV10-3 to TRBJ2-1; 11 bases align to TRBD2. The V segment lost 6 bases and the J segment 6 bases; nucleotides outside the gene matches: 1. The germline V gene encodes CDR1 ENHRY and CDR2 SYGVKD. This CDR3 has 13 amino acids. CDR3 loop: CAIRLAGGNEQFF. The CDR3 DNA is TGTGCCATCAGGCTAGCGGGAGGCAATGAGCAGTTCTTC.